A selection of T cell receptor beta chains follows, all from one sample in a study of blood T cell repertoires in COVID-19. Assay used: immunoSEQ multiplex PCR; TCRdb lists only in-frame clones, some missing. The sample has about 93,000 clones, almost 80% seen once. Sequenced input: peripheral blood. These receptors were collected from a human donor in a cohort sampled during active COVID-19. The CDR3 runs from the conserved cysteine through the conserved F or W. The D gene is left open where the match is weak.

- | TRBJ2-7 | TRBV5-1 | CASSATGHTSYEQYF
- | TRBJ1-1 | TRBV7-9 | CASSPNPGNTEAFF
TRBD2 | TRBJ2-6 | TRBV3-1/TRBV3-2 | CASSQDRAGGPSSGANVLTF
- | TRBJ2-2 | TRBV7-3 | CASSEQGTGELFF
TRBD1 | TRBJ1-4 | TRBV6-5 | CASTGQGVGEKLFF
TRBD1 | TRBJ1-3 | TRBV3-1/TRBV3-2 | CASSQTPKGAAGNTIYF
TRBD2 | TRBJ2-5 | TRBV11-2 | CASSRLAGRETQYF
TRBD2 | TRBJ2-3 | TRBV6-5 | CASSPWTSGTDTQYF
- | TRBJ2-1 | TRBV28 | CASSSTGTGYNEQFF
- | TRBJ1-5 | TRBV28 | CATRQSNQPQHF
TRBD1 | TRBJ1-6 | TRBV7-3 | CASSRDRAWNSPLHF
- | TRBJ2-7 | TRBV28 | CASRKTGTRGLYF
- | TRBJ1-5 | TRBV28 | CASRLHRNQPQHF
TRBD2 | TRBJ2-3 | TRBV4-1 | CASSQAERGATDTQYF
TRBD2 | TRBJ2-5 | TRBV28 | CASSAGTSGIETQYF
- | TRBJ2-5 | TRBV3-1/TRBV3-2 | CASSQERATEETQYF
- | TRBJ1-5 | TRBV2 | CASSGQRGLSNQPQHF
TRBD1 | TRBJ2-7 | TRBV9 | CASSETGTGYEQYF
TRBD1 | TRBJ1-2 | TRBV15 | CATSGGQGFDYGYTF
- | TRBJ2-1 | TRBV3-1/TRBV3-2 | CASSGRQQTISYNEQFF
- | TRBJ2-7 | TRBV7-9 | CASSLDSFFYEQYF
- | TRBJ2-7 | TRBV18 | CASSPSAQGPYEQYF
TRBD1 | TRBJ2-7 | TRBV20-1 | CSASGDRGNEQYF
TRBD1 | TRBJ1-5 | TRBV19 | CASSTYRGPNQPQHF
- | TRBJ2-6 | TRBV24-1 | CATKRSSGANVLTF
- | TRBJ2-7 | TRBV4-1 | CASSQGLLGGRGEQYF
- | TRBJ2-3 | TRBV13 | CASSFRAGGTDTQYF
- | TRBJ1-1 | TRBV7-6 | CASSPGLGNTEAFF
- | TRBJ2-2 | TRBV3-1/TRBV3-2 | CASSLRTGRDTGELFF
TRBD2 | TRBJ2-5 | TRBV11-3 | CASSSGGPRETQYF
TRBD2 | TRBJ2-1 | TRBV18 | CASSPTSGINEQFF
- | TRBJ1-5 | TRBV6-5 | CASSYSDTYSEPQHF
- | TRBJ1-5 | TRBV2 | CASSEELLSNQPQHF
- | TRBJ2-7 | TRBV6-5 | CASSPSSGIHEQYF
- | TRBJ2-5 | TRBV2 | CASRDLQETQYF
TRBD2 | TRBJ2-1 | TRBV19 | CASSKGLAAPYNEQFF
- | TRBJ2-7 | TRBV5-4 | CASSRQGSASSYEQYF
- | TRBJ1-2 | TRBV7-2 | CASSLYSPSSGGYTF
TRBD1 | TRBJ1-1 | TRBV5-1 | CASSLMGQMNTEAFF
TRBD1 | TRBJ1-5 | TRBV19 | CASSSRTGAYNQPQHF
TRBD1 | TRBJ2-7 | TRBV3-1/TRBV3-2 | CASSRTGYEQYF
- | TRBJ2-7 | TRBV6-5 | CASRGTGSREQYF
- | TRBJ1-6 | TRBV27 | CASSSTLDNSPLHF
TRBD2 | TRBJ2-1 | TRBV18 | CASSPFEGLADNEQFF
TRBD1 | TRBJ1-1 | TRBV3-1/TRBV3-2 | CASSHSGGTAEAFF